The 21 T cell receptor beta chains in this list originate from one sample, sequenced in a study of blood T cell repertoires in COVID-19. This table comes from immunoSEQ multiplex PCR, and its TCRdb copy is limited to in-frame clones, with some not included. The sample holds under 150,000 clones, about 80% seen once. Sequenced material: peripheral blood. Receptors were obtained from a man aged 55 to 70 with acute or convalescent COVID-19.

This clone has just one count. The chain recombines TRBV28 with TRBJ2-2; D is perhaps TRBD1 (6 bases). The CDR3 has 16 residues. The V gene lost 5 bases and the J gene lost 5 bases, with 18 bases spanning the gap. Germline V gives CDR1 MDHEN, CDR2 SYDVKM. CDR3 DNA: TGTGCCAGCAGTGATGACAGGATGGGGAGAACCGGGGAGCTGTTTTTT. This translates into CASSDDRMGRTGELFF.

In its sample, this clone was seen once. J is TRBJ1-2 and V is TRBV18, with D tentatively TRBD1 (5 bases). This CDR3 region has 13 residues. Germline V gene sequence: CDR1 KGHSH, CDR2 LQKENI. V was shortened by 4 bases and J by 3 bases, with 9 bases between the two germline ends. This CDR3 is CASSRSRDYGYTF. The CDR3, as DNA: TGTGCCAGCTCACGGAGCAGGGACTATGGCTACACCTTC.

The chain has TRBV6-5 and TRBJ2-3; perhaps TRBD2 as D (6 bases). Deletions cut 9 bases from V and 9 bases from J, with 16 bases between. The CDR3 sequence is 12 residues long. The germline gives CDR1 MNHEY, CDR2 SVGAGI. Written as DNA, the CDR3 is TGTGCCAGTAGAACTTCGGGAGCAACGCAGTATTTT. It specifies CASRTSGATQYF.

The chain is built from TRBV5-8 and TRBJ2-7, with 9 nucleotides matching TRBD1. The germline V gene encodes CDR1 SGHTS and CDR2 YDEGEE. V lost 4 bases to trimming and J lost 2 bases; unmatched junction nucleotides: 4. The length of the CDR3 is 14 residues. CDR3 DNA: TGTGCCAGCAGCCCACGGACAGGGGCCTACGAGCAGTACTTC. Protein sequence: CASSPRTGAYEQYF.

The table lists this clone with a few counts. V and J are TRBV27 and TRBJ2-7; perhaps TRBD2 as D (6 bases). The CDR3 covers 13 residues. With 8 bases removed from V and 2 bases from J, the gap between germline ends came to 13 bases. CDR1 is MNHEY, CDR2 SMNVEV, per germline (reference sequence). CDR3 coding DNA: TGTGCCAGCGCCGGGGGAGGCACCTACGAGCAGTACTTC. This translates into CASAGGGTYEQYF.

This chain uses TRBV19 with TRBJ2-3; 8 positions agree with TRBD2. The trim removed 3 bases at V and 8 bases at J, leaving 10 bases unmatched. This CDR3 comprises 15 residues. The V gene's germline CDR1 is LNHDA and CDR2 SQIVND (reference sequence). CDR3 in DNA: TGTGCCAGTAGTATCGGGGGGGGGATCGGCAGTACGCAGTATTTT. It translates to CASSIGGGIGSTQYF.

J is TRBJ2-1 and V is TRBV28, with 8 positions matching TRBD1. The CDR3 spans 15 residues. The germline V gene has CDR1 MDHEN and CDR2 SYDVKM. V gave up 4 bases and J gave up 2 bases; unmatched junction bases: 4. The CDR3 DNA is TGTGCCAGCAGTTGGGACAGGAGACCCTACAATGAGCAGTTCTTC. It yields the protein CASSWDRRPYNEQFF.

This clone is a singleton in its sample. This chain connects TRBV7-9 to TRBJ2-5; D may be TRBD1 (6 bases). There are 12 residues in the CDR3. Trimming removed 6 bases from V and 5 bases from J, with 10 bases in between. CDR1 is SEHNR, CDR2 FQNEAQ, per germline (reference sequence). CDR3 residues: CASRSGAETQYF. The CDR3 nucleotides are TGTGCCAGCAGGTCAGGGGCGGAGACCCAGTACTTC.

This chain links TRBV4-3 with TRBJ2-2; 13 nucleotides agree with TRBD2. CDR1 is LGHNA and CDR2 is YSLEER in the germline V gene. The CDR3 spans 16 residues. V lost 3 bases, J lost 4 bases, and 2 bases stayed unmatched. CDR3: CASSQGLAGFTGELFF. CDR3 nucleotides: TGCGCCAGCAGCCAGGGACTAGCGGGGTTCACCGGGGAGCTGTTTTTT.

The chain links TRBV6-2 or TRBV6-3 to TRBJ2-1, with 7 nucleotides matching TRBD2. The CDR3 spans 15 residues. J was trimmed by 7 bases and V by 2 bases; bases with no gene match: 8. The germline gives CDR1 MNHEY, CDR2 SVGEGT. Here the CDR3 DNA reads TGTGCCAGCAGTTACGGTGCGGGAGTTGAAAATGAGCAGTTCTTC. It translates to CASSYGAGVENEQFF.

The chain links TRBV30 to TRBJ1-1; D is unclear. Trimming pared 2 bases from V and 0 bases from J, leaving 7 bases between. The CDR3 sequence is 13 residues long. Germline CDR1 and CDR2: GTSNPN and SVGIG (reference sequence). CDR3 sequence: CAWSRLMNTEAFF. CDR3 nucleotide sequence: TGTGCCTGGAGTAGACTGATGAACACTGAAGCTTTCTTT.

The rearrangement links TRBV30 to TRBJ1-5; no reliable D call. Trimming cost V 0 bases and J 5 bases, with 5 bases left between them. The germline CDR1 and CDR2 sequences are GTSNPN and SVGIG (reference sequence). The length of the CDR3 is 12 residues. CDR3 sequence reads: CAWSVSDQPQHF. The CDR3 nucleotides are TGTGCCTGGAGTGTAAGCGATCAGCCCCAGCATTTT. Supplemented by reference TRBV30 and TRBJ1-5, the full variable domain reads SQTIHQWPATLVQPVGSPLSLECTVEGTSNPNLYWYRQAAGRGLQLLFYSVGIGQISSEVPQNLSASRPQDRQFILSSKKLLLSDSGFYLCAWSVSDQPQHFGDGTRLSIL.

The V and J genes are TRBV5-1 and TRBJ1-3; TRBD1 agrees at 7 bases. The CDR3 spans 14 residues. V trimming: 0 bases; J trimming: 8 bases; junction bases outside the gene matches: 5. From germline, CDR1 is SGHRS and CDR2 YFSETQ. Written as DNA, the CDR3 is TGCGCCAGCAGCTTGGACGGACAGGTGGACACCATATATTTT. It codes for CASSLDGQVDTIYF. Full variable domain (missing parts from reference TRBV5-1 and TRBJ1-3): KAGVTQTPRYLIKTRGQQVTLSCSPISGHRSVSWYQQTPGQGLQFLFEYFSETQRNKGNFPGRFSGRQFSNSRSEMNVSTLELGDSALYLCASSLDGQVDTIYFGEGSWLTVV.

This clone was recorded once. V gene TRBV5-1 combines with J gene TRBJ2-1; 8 bases align to TRBD1. J lost 3 bases, V lost 4 bases, and 6 bases had no gene match. The CDR3 totals 15 residues. Looked up from germline, CDR1 is SGHRS and CDR2 is YFSETQ. The chain's CDR3 is CASSRDRPIYNEQFF. The CDR3 DNA reads TGCGCCAGCAGCAGGGACAGGCCAATCTACAATGAGCAGTTCTTC.

The chain combines TRBV28 with TRBJ2-5, with D perhaps matching TRBD1 (7 bases). V dropped 5 bases and J dropped 2 bases, with 18 bases sitting between them. The CDR3 length is 16 residues. Germline CDR1 is MDHEN and CDR2 is SYDVKM. The CDR3 spells CASSGTAGGPQETQYF. The CDR3 DNA reads as TGTGCCAGCAGTGGAACCGCAGGGGGGCCACAAGAGACCCAGTACTTC.

This clone was seen a few times. The rearrangement uses TRBV9 and TRBJ2-3, with TRBD1 identical over 9 bases. Germline V lookup: CDR1 SGDLS, CDR2 YYNGEE. The CDR3 extends over 16 amino acids. Trimming at V came to 3 bases and at J to 0 bases, leaving 5 bases not matched to a gene. In DNA form, the CDR3 reads TGTGCCAGCAGCGACAGGGGGCATAGGAGCACAGATACGCAGTATTTT. Amino acid sequence: CASSDRGHRSTDTQYF.

This clone was found a few times. The rearrangement joins TRBV6-5 to TRBJ1-6; TRBD1 is a possible D gene (6 bases). CDR1 is MNHEY and CDR2 is SVGAGI in the germline V gene. There are 15 residues in the CDR3. V lost 4 bases, J lost 11 bases, and 18 bases lay in between. The CDR3 DNA reads TGTGCCAGCAGTTCCCATGGACAGCTTACAACACCCCTCCACTTT. The encoded protein is CASSSHGQLTTPLHF.

V usage is TRBV30 and J usage is TRBJ1-1; D might be TRBD1 (5 bases). This CDR3 spans 15 amino acids. The V end lost 2 bases, the J end lost 0 bases, and 13 bases lay between the germline ends. Germline V lookup: CDR1 GTSNPN, CDR2 SVGIG (reference sequence). In DNA, the CDR3 is TGTGCCTGGAGTTCCCCGGGGGGTATGAACACTGAAGCTTTCTTT. It yields the protein CAWSSPGGMNTEAFF.

V is TRBV28 and J is TRBJ1-2; D may be TRBD1 (6 bases). Germline loops: CDR1 MDHEN, CDR2 SYDVKM. The CDR3 is 11 amino acids. Trimming took off 8 bases at V and 5 bases at J, with 9 bases between the two ends. The CDR3 here is CASGQGYGYTF. CDR3 DNA: TGTGCCAGCGGGCAGGGGTATGGCTACACCTTC.

The chain combines TRBV3-1 (or the pseudogene TRBV3-2) with TRBJ1-1, with D unresolved. The CDR3 is 11 residues long. Germline V CDR1 and CDR2: LGHDT, YNNKEL (reference sequence). V lost 1 base to trimming and J lost 8 bases, with 5 bases between them. CDR3 residues: CASSQVGEAFF. The DNA for the CDR3 is TGTGCCAGCAGCCAAGTGGGCGAAGCTTTCTTT.

This sequence joins TRBV27 and TRBJ1-2, with D perhaps TRBD1 (5 bases). Per the germline V gene, CDR1 is MNHEY and CDR2 is SMNVEV (reference sequence). This CDR3 spans 13 amino acids. The V and J ends lost 6 bases and 4 bases respectively, with 12 bases between them. CDR3: CASSPVGGYGYTF. CDR3 nucleotide sequence: TGTGCCAGCAGCCCAGTGGGGGGCTATGGCTACACCTTC.